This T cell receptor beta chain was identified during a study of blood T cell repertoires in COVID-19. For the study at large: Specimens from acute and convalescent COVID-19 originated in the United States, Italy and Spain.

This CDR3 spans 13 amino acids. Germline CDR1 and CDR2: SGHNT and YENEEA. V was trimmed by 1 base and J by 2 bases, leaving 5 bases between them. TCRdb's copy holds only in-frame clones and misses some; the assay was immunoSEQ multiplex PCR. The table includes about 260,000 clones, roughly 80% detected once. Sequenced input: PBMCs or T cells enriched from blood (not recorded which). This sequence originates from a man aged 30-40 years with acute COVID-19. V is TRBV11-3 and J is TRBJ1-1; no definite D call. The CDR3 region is CASSLARNTEAFF. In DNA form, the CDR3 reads TGTGCCAGCAGCTTAGCCAGAAACACTGAAGCTTTCTTT.